This entry features one T cell receptor (beta chain) sequence. At one end, the junction sequence differs from germline, possibly due to a read error. The data originate from a study of CD8 T cells in Susac syndrome. The authors reverse transcribed roughly 0.5 to 1 ug RNA with random hexamers. Each CDR3 protein gets one entry after TCRdb re-called the immunoSEQ multiplex PCR reads with MiXCR. The repertoire holds approximately 150,000 distinct CDR3 sequences, with roughly 80% as singletons. CDR3 length: 11 residues. The germline CDR1 and CDR2 sequences are SEHNR and FQNEAQ (reference sequence). The TCR originated in a human donor with multiple sclerosis. The source material was CD8+ T cells from PBMCs. The J gene is TRBJ1-2, the V gene TRBV7-9; no clear D gene. The CDR3: CASSPGYGYTF. The CDR3 DNA reads TGTGCTAGCAGCCCGGGGTATGGCTACACCTTC. Together with reference TRBV7-9 and TRBJ1-2, the CDR3 gives the full variable domain: DTGVSQNPRHKITKRGQNVTFRCDPISEHNRLYWYRQTLGQGPEFLTYFQNEAQLEKSRLLSDRFSAERPKGSFSTLEIQRTEQGDSAMYLCASSPGYGYTFGSGTRLTVV.